This entry is about one TCR beta chain. Its cognate antigen is unknown. The sample belongs to a study of cytomegalovirus exposure and HLA in healthy donors. Study background: In an early release, HLA-typed donors contributed about 80 million unique TCR sequences.

The CDR3 covers 13 residues. V dropped 4 bases and J dropped 2; count of bases not matched to a gene: 4. In germline, CDR1 is GTSNPN, CDR2 SVGIG (reference sequence). Overall study findings and caveats: There were a few CMV-associated chains whose specificity for CMV antigens was confirmed in vitro. Further analysis was carried out later, and it showed several of the most significant clusters appearing linked to common viral pathogens.

PCR employed 60 Vbeta and 13 Jbeta primers. Sequenced by immunoSEQ multiplex PCR; TCRdb stores in-frame clones only, minus some. The sample lists a few hundred thousand clones; about 93% were seen once. This TCR derives from a girl aged 2 to 9 in good health and CMV-seronegative. Sequenced material: PBMCs. V is TRBV30 and J is TRBJ1-1; 7 bases align to TRBD1. The CDR3 is CAWNDRANTEAFF. For the CDR3, the DNA is TGTGCCTGGAATGACAGGGCCAACACTGAAGCTTTCTTT.